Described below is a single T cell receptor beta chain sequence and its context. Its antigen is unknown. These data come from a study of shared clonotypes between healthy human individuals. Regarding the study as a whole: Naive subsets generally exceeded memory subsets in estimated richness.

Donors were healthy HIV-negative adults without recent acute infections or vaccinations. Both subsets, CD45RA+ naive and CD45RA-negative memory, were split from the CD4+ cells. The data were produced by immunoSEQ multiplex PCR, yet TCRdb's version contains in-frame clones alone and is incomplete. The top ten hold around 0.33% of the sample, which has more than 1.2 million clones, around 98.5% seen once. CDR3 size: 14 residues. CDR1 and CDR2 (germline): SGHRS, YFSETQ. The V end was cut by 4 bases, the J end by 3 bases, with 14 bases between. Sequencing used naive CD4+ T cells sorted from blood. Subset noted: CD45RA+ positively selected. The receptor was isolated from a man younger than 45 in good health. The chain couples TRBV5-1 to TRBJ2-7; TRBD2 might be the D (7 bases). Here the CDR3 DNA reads TGCGCCAGCAGCCCGGGGGGCCTAGTCTACGAGCAGTACTTC. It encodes CASSPGGLVYEQYF.